The subject of this entry is one T cell receptor (beta chain). This CDR3 has 12 residues. The V gene's germline CDR1 is SGHTA and CDR2 FQGNSA. Trimming removed 8 bases at V and 3 bases at J, with 10 bases between. In the study's own analysis: Reference gene primer amplification in the assay estimated nucleated cell counts. TCRdb's table, derived via immunoSEQ multiplex PCR, lists solely in-frame clones and lacks some. The V and J calls and clone size come from that table; D and trimming were worked out from the DNA. The profile covers about 350,000 clones, with around 90% appearing a single time and 7.5% to 10% taken by the ten largest. Seattle patient enrollment occurred during active infection, with longitudinal follow-up thereafter. This sample is part of a study of blood T cell repertoires in COVID-19.

The TCR comes from a man aged 25-40 years with COVID-19, enrolled during active disease. V usage is TRBV7-2 and J usage is TRBJ1-1; D ambiguous. The sequencing input was peripheral blood. The CDR3 nucleotides read TGTGCCAGCGCAGAACGGGACACTGAAGCTTTCTTT. Its translation: CASAERDTEAFF.